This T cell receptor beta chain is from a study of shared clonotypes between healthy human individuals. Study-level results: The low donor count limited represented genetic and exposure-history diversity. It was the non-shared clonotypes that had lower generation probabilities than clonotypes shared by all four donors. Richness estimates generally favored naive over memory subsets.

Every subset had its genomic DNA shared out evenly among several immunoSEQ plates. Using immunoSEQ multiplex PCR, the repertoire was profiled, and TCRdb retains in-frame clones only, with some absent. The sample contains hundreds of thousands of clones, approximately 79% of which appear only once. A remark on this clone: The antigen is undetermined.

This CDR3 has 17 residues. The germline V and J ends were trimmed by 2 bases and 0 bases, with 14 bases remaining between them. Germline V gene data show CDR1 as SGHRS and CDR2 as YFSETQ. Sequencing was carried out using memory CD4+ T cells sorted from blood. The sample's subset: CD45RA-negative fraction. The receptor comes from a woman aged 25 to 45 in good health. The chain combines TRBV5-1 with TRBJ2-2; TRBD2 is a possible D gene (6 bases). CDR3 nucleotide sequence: TGCGCCAGCAGCTTTGAGATAGCGGTTGCGAACACCGGGGAGCTGTTTTTT. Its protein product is CASSFEIAVANTGELFF.